This T cell receptor (beta chain) was profiled in a study of T cells in Graves' hyperthyroidism and ophthalmopathy. Germline values: CDR1 SQVTM, CDR2 ANQGSEA. This CDR3 is built from 14 residues. The V gene end was trimmed by 6 bases and the J gene end by 2 bases; junction bases not matched to a gene: 7. TCR beta CDR3 sequences were amplified from RNA transcripts. When the TCR CDR3 underwent first-round RT-PCR, the HTBI primer set was used. TCRdb fed the multiplex PCR reads into MiXCR, producing one record per CDR3 protein. The table lists a few hundred thousand distinct CDR3 sequences, 15% to 19% of them singletons. This clonotype was seen a few times.

The chain couples TRBV29-1 to TRBJ2-3, with 8 bases lining up with TRBD1. The sample taken for sequencing was blood. The clonotype was recovered from a young woman with Graves' hyperthyroidism. This CDR3 reads CSVGPGQDTDTQYF. CDR3 nucleotides: TGCAGCGTCGGACCGGGACAGGACACAGATACGCAGTATTTT.